A selection of T cell receptor beta chains follows, all from one sample in a study of post-analysis software for immune sequencing data. Via MiXCR, TCRdb re-called the PCR reads, giving one row per CDR3 protein. The repertoire includes hundreds of thousands of distinct CDR3 sequences, 55% to 60% of them detected once, and about 11% sits in the top ten. Sequenced material: blood. These TCRs come from a girl aged 2-10 years with multiple sclerosis. Each CDR3 is given with its conserved first and last residue. Each record gives: V gene, J gene, CDR3 protein.

v_call: TRBV9; j_call: -; cdr3_aa: CASSPDGYSLYEQYF
v_call: TRBV20-1; j_call: TRBJ2-5; cdr3_aa: CSAPPTGGQETQYF
v_call: TRBV2; j_call: TRBJ1-6; cdr3_aa: CASYPWGLERGSPLHF
v_call: TRBV29-1; j_call: TRBJ2-1; cdr3_aa: CSVHVGASYNEQFF
v_call: TRBV3-1; j_call: -; cdr3_aa: CASSHKPGPSYEQYF
v_call: TRBV12-3/TRBV12-4; j_call: TRBJ1-5; cdr3_aa: CASSYTGMRDQPQHF
v_call: TRBV7-9; j_call: TRBJ2-7; cdr3_aa: CASSLAWGGASRAYEQYF
v_call: TRBV27; j_call: TRBJ2-5; cdr3_aa: CASSLVAGTQETQYF
v_call: TRBV4-2; j_call: TRBJ2-1; cdr3_aa: CASSQDVPAGYTEQFF
v_call: TRBV10-3; j_call: TRBJ1-2; cdr3_aa: CAISEGGDGTNYGYTF
v_call: TRBV9; j_call: TRBJ2-5; cdr3_aa: CASSEGWDWETQYF
v_call: TRBV20-1; j_call: TRBJ2-1; cdr3_aa: CSARGQTRVKYNEQFF
v_call: TRBV14; j_call: TRBJ2-1; cdr3_aa: CASSPFFGYNEQFF
v_call: TRBV6-1; j_call: TRBJ1-4; cdr3_aa: CAAGLAGANEKLFF
v_call: TRBV20-1; j_call: TRBJ1-2; cdr3_aa: CSALDRKVNYGYTF
v_call: TRBV6-5; j_call: TRBJ1-2; cdr3_aa: CASSNGPGGYTF
v_call: TRBV6-1; j_call: TRBJ2-1; cdr3_aa: CASSEILFNEQFF
v_call: TRBV3-1; j_call: TRBJ1-1; cdr3_aa: CASSQGPGTEAFF
v_call: TRBV5-1; j_call: TRBJ2-7; cdr3_aa: CASSSTTIFSGDSYEQYF
v_call: TRBV6-2/TRBV6-3; j_call: TRBJ1-1; cdr3_aa: CASSTGRERTEAFF
v_call: TRBV27; j_call: TRBJ1-5; cdr3_aa: CASSPQGPRGQHF
v_call: TRBV4-3; j_call: TRBJ1-2; cdr3_aa: CASSQDMGKRGYTF
v_call: TRBV10-2; j_call: TRBJ1-1; cdr3_aa: CASCGGETEAFF
v_call: TRBV6-5; j_call: TRBJ2-1; cdr3_aa: CASTRHSGRRDNEQFF
v_call: TRBV7-9; j_call: TRBJ2-4; cdr3_aa: CASSLDRTVNIQYF
v_call: TRBV7-9; j_call: TRBJ2-1; cdr3_aa: CASSLGTAPRDEQFF
v_call: TRBV5-1; j_call: TRBJ2-7; cdr3_aa: CASSQGQGFYEQYF
v_call: TRBV6-2/TRBV6-3; j_call: TRBJ2-5; cdr3_aa: CASSLSWGSETQYF
v_call: TRBV7-6; j_call: TRBJ2-3; cdr3_aa: CASSLSLVVTDTQYF
v_call: TRBV7-2; j_call: TRBJ2-1; cdr3_aa: CASSFGFYNEQFF
v_call: TRBV6-2/TRBV6-3; j_call: TRBJ2-7; cdr3_aa: CASRSLAGDSYEQYF
v_call: TRBV29-1; j_call: TRBJ2-6; cdr3_aa: CSVEGVASGANVLTF
v_call: TRBV5-1; j_call: TRBJ2-5; cdr3_aa: CASSETALQETQYF
v_call: TRBV15; j_call: TRBJ2-1; cdr3_aa: CATSRDTYNEQFF
v_call: TRBV7-6; j_call: TRBJ1-1; cdr3_aa: CASSFRDGIEAFF
v_call: TRBV20-1; j_call: TRBJ2-5; cdr3_aa: CSARDRGRIPETQYF
v_call: TRBV11-2; j_call: TRBJ2-3; cdr3_aa: CASSLAVPDTQYF
v_call: TRBV7-9; j_call: TRBJ2-1; cdr3_aa: CASSLGQGPRYNEQFF
v_call: TRBV20-1; j_call: TRBJ1-1; cdr3_aa: CSARDTNTETFF
v_call: TRBV13; j_call: TRBJ1-1; cdr3_aa: CASSLKGPQGGTEAFF
v_call: TRBV20-1; j_call: TRBJ2-7; cdr3_aa: CSANPGLAGRENEQYF
v_call: TRBV11-2; j_call: TRBJ2-1; cdr3_aa: CASSPWGKDEQFF
v_call: TRBV7-2; j_call: TRBJ1-2; cdr3_aa: CASSSQDRAFYGYTF
v_call: TRBV29-1; j_call: TRBJ2-5; cdr3_aa: CSVELVGETQYF
v_call: TRBV11-2; j_call: TRBJ2-1; cdr3_aa: CASSLPRRARYNEQFF
v_call: TRBV29-1; j_call: TRBJ2-7; cdr3_aa: CSVYRDRVSVEQYF
v_call: TRBV20-1; j_call: TRBJ2-3; cdr3_aa: CSARWGLRTDTQYF
v_call: TRBV9; j_call: TRBJ1-6; cdr3_aa: CASSPSGRGGSPLHF
v_call: TRBV6-5; j_call: TRBJ1-1; cdr3_aa: CASSPGTDPEAFF
v_call: TRBV29-1; j_call: TRBJ1-1; cdr3_aa: CSASTGANTEAFF
v_call: TRBV24-1; j_call: TRBJ2-3; cdr3_aa: CATSGNRMGLDTQYF
v_call: TRBV11-3; j_call: TRBJ2-6; cdr3_aa: CASSLEQGVSGANVLTF
v_call: TRBV6-2/TRBV6-3; j_call: TRBJ2-5; cdr3_aa: CASASGGETQYF
v_call: TRBV5-1; j_call: TRBJ2-7; cdr3_aa: CASRPVEDPYEQYF
v_call: TRBV5-1; j_call: TRBJ2-2; cdr3_aa: CASSLSGGMNTGELFF
v_call: TRBV15; j_call: TRBJ1-5; cdr3_aa: CATRSSNQPQHF
v_call: TRBV6-5; j_call: TRBJ2-3; cdr3_aa: CASSNRSGTQYF
v_call: TRBV10-3; j_call: TRBJ2-4; cdr3_aa: CAISEAGGYTAKNIQYF
v_call: TRBV5-1; j_call: TRBJ1-1; cdr3_aa: CASTPGTGNTEAFF